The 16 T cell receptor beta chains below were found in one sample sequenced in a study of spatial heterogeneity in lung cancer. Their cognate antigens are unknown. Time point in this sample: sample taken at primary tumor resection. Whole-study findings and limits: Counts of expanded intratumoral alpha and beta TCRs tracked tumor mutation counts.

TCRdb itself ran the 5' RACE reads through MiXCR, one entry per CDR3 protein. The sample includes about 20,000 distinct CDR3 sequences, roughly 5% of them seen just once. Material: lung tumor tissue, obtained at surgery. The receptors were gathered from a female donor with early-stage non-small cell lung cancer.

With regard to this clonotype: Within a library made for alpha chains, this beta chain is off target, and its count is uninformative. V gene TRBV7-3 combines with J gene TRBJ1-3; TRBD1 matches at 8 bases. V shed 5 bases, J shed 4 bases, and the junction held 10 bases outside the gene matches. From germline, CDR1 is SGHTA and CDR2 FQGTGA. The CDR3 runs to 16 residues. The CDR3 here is CASSPSGTGSGNTIYF. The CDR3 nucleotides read TGTGCCAGCAGCCCTTCCGGGACAGGTTCGGGAAACACCATATATTTT.

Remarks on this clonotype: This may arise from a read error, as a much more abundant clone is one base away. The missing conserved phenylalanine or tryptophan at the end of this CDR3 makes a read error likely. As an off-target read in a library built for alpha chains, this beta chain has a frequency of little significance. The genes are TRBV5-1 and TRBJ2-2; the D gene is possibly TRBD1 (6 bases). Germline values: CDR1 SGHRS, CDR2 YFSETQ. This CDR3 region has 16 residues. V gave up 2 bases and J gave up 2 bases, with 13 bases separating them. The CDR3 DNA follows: TGCGCCAGCAGCTTCTTACAGGGCGGAAACACCGGGGAGCTGTTTTCT. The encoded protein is CASSFLQGGNTGELFS.

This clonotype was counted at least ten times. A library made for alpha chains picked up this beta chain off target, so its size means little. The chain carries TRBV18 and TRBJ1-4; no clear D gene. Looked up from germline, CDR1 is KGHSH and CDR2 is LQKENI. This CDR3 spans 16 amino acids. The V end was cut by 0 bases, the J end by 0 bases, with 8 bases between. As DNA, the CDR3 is TGTGCCAGCTCACCACCGGTCAGGACAACTAATGAAAAACTGTTTTTT. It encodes CASSPPVRTTNEKLFF.

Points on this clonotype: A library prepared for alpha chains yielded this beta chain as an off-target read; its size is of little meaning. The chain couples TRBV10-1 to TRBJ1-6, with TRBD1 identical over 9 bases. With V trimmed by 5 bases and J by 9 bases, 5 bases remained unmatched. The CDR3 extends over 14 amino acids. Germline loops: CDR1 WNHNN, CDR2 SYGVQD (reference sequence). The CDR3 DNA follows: TGCGCCAGCAGTTCTAGGACAGGGGTTTCACCCCTCCACTTT. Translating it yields CASSSRTGVSPLHF.

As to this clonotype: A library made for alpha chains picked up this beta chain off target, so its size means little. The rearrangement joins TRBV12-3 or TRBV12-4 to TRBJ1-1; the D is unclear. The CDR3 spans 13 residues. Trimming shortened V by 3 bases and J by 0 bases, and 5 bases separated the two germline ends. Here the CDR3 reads CASSFQLNTEAFF. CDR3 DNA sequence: TGTGCCAGCAGTTTCCAGTTGAACACTGAAGCTTTCTTT.

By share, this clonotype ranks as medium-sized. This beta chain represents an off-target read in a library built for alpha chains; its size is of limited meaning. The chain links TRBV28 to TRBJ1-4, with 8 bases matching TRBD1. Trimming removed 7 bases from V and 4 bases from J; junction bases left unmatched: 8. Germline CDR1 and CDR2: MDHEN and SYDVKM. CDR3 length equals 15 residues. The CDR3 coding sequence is TGTGCCAGCAATTCCGGGACAGGCGATAATGAAAAACTGTTTTTT. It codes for CASNSGTGDNEKLFF.

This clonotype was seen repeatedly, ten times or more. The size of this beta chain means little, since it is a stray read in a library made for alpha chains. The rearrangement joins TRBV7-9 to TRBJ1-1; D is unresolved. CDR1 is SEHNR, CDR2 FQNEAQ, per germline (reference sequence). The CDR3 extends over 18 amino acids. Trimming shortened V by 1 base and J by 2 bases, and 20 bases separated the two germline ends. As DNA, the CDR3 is TGTGCCAGCAGCTTAGAATTCGCCCCAGGCCGAGCAAACACTGAAGCTTTCTTT. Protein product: CASSLEFAPGRANTEAFF.

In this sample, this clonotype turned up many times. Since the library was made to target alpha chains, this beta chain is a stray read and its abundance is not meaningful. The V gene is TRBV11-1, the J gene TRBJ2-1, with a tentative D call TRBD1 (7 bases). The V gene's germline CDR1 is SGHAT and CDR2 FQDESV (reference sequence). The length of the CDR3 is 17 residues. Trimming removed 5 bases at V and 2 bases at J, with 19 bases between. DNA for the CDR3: TGTGCCAGCAGCAAATCTCCAGGGGGGTGGGCCTACAATGAGCAGTTCTTC. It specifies CASSKSPGGWAYNEQFF.

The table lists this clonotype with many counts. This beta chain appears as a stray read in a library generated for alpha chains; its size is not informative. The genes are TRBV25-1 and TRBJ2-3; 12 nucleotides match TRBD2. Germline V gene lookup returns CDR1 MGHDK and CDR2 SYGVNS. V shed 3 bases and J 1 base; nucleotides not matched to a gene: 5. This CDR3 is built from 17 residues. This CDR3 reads CASSERRTSGGTDTQYF. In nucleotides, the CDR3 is TGTGCCAGCAGTGAGCGTAGGACTAGCGGGGGCACAGATACGCAGTATTTT.

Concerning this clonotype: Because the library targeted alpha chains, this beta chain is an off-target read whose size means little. CDR3 nucleotide sequence: TGCGCCAGCAGCCTCACGACTGGTAATGAAAAACTGTTTTTT. Its protein is CASSLTTGNEKLFF. J is TRBJ1-4 and V is TRBV4-1; no definite D call. In germline, CDR1 is MGHRA, CDR2 YSYEKL. The ends were cut back, 4 bases at V and 4 bases at J, with 10 bases in the middle. The CDR3 sequence is 14 residues long.

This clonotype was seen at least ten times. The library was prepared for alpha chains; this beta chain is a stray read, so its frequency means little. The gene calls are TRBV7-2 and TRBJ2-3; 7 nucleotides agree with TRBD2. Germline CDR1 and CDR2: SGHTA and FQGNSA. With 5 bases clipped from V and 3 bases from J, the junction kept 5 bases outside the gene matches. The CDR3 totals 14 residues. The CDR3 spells CASSPVGGTDTQYF. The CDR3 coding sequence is TGTGCCAGCAGCCCCGTGGGGGGGACAGATACGCAGTATTTT.

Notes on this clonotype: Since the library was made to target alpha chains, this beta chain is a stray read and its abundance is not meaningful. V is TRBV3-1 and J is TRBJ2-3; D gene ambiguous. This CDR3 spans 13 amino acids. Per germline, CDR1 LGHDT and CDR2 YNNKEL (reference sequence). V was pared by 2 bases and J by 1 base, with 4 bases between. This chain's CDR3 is CASSQLGTDTQYF. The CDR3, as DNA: TGTGCCAGCAGCCAACTAGGCACAGATACGCAGTATTTT.

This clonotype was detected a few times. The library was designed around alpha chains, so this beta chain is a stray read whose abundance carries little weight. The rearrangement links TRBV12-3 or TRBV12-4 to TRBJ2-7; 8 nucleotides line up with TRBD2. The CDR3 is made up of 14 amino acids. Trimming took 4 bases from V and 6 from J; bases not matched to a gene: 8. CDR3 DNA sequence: TGTGCCAGCAGTTCAAGCGGGAGTTCTCGCGAGCAGTACTTC. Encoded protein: CASSSSGSSREQYF.

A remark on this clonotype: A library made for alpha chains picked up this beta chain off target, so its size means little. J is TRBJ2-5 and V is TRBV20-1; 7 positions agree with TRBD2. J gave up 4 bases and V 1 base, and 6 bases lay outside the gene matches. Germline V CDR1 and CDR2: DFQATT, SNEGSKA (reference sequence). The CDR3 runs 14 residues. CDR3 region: CSARGGEGRETQYF. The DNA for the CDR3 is TGCAGTGCTAGAGGCGGGGAGGGGAGAGAGACCCAGTACTTC.

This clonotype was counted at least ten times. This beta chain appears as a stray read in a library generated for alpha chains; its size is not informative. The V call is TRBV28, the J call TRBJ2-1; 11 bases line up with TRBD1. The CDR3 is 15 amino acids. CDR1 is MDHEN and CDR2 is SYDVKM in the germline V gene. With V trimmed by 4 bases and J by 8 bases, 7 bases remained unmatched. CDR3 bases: TGTGCCAGCAGTTCTGGACAGGGGGCGTTTTATGAGCAGTTCTTC. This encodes CASSSGQGAFYEQFF. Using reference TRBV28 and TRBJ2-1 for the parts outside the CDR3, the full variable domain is DVKVTQSSRYLVKRTGEKVFLECVQDMDHENMFWYRQDPGLGLRLIYFSYDVKMKEKGDIPEGYSVSREKKERFSLILESASTNQTSMYLCASSSGQGAFYEQFFGPGTRLTVL.

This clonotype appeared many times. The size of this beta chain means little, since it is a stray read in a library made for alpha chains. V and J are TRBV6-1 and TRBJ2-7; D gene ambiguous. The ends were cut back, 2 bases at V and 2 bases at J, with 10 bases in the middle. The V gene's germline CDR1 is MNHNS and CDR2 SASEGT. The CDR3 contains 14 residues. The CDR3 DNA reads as TGTGCCAGCAGTGAACACAGCTTAACCTACGAGCAGTACTTC. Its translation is CASSEHSLTYEQYF.